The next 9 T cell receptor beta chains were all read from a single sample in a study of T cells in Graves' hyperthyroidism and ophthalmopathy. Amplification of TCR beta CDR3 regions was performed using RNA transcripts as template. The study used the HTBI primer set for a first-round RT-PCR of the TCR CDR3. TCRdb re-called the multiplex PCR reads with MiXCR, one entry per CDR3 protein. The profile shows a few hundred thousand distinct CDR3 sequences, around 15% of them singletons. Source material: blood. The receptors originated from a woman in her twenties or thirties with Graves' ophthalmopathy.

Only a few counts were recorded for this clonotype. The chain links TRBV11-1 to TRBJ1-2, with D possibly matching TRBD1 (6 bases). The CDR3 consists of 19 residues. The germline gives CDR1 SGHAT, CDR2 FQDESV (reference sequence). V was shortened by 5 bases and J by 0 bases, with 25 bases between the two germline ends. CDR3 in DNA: TGTGCCAGCAGCCCAAGGGCTTTTGGACAGCACTCAGCTAACTATGGCTACACCTTC. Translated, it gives CASSPRAFGQHSANYGYTF.

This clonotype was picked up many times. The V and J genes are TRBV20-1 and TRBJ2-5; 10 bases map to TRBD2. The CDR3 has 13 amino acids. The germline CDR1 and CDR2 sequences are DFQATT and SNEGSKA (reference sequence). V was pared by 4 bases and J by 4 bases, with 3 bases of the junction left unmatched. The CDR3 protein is CSATSGRGETQYF. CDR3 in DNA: TGCAGTGCTACTAGCGGGAGAGGAGAGACCCAGTACTTC.

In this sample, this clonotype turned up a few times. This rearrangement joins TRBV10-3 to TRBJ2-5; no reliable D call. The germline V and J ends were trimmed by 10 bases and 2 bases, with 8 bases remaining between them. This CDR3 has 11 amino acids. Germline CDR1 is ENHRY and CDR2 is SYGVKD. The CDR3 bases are TGTGCCACCCGCTTACAAGAGACCCAGTACTTC. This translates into CATRLQETQYF.

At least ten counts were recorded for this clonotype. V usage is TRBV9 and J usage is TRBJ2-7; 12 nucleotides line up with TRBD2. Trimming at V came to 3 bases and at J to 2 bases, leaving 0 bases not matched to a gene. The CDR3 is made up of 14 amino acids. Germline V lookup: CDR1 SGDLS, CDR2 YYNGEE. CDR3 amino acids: CASSASGRAYEQYF. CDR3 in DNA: TGTGCCAGCAGCGCTAGCGGGAGGGCCTACGAGCAGTACTTC. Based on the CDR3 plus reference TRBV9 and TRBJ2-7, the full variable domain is DSGVTQTPKHLITATGQRVTLRCSPRSGDLSVYWYQQSLDQGLQFLIQYYNGEERAKGNILERFSAQQFPDLHSELNLSSLELGDSALYFCASSASGRAYEQYFGPGTRLTVT.

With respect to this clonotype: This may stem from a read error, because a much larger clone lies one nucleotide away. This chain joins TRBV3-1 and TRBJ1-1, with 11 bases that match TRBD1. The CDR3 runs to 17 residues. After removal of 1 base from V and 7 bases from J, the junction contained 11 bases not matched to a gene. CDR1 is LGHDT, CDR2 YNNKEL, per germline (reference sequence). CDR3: CASSQGTGGAWANEAFF. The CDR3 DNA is TGTGCCAGCAGCCAAGGGACAGGGGGCGCCTGGGCAAATGAAGCTTTCTTT.

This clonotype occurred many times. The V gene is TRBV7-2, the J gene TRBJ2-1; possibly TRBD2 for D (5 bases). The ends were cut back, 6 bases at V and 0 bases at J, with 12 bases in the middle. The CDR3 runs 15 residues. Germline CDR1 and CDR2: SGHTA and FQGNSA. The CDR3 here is CASSPRGGSYNEQFF. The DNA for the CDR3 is TGTGCCAGCAGTCCTCGGGGTGGCTCCTACAATGAGCAGTTCTTC.

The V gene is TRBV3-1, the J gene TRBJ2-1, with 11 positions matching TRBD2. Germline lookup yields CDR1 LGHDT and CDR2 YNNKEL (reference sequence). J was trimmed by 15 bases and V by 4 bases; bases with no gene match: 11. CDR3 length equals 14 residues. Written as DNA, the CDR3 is TGTGCCAGCAGCCCCGGGACTAGCGGAAGTGCGCTGTTCTTC. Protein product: CASSPGTSGSALFF.

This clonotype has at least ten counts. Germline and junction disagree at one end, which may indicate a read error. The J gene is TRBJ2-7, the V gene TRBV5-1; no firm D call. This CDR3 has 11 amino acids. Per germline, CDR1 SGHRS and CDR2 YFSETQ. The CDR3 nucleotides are TGTGCCAGCAGTTTAGAACACGAGCAGTACTTC. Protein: CASSLEHEQYF. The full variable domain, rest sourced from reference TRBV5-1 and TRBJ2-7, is KAGVTQTPRYLIKTRGQQVTLSCSPISGHRSVSWYQQTPGQGLQFLFEYFSETQRNKGNFPGRFSGRQFSNSRSEMNVSTLELGDSALYLCASSLEHEQYFGPGTRLTVT.

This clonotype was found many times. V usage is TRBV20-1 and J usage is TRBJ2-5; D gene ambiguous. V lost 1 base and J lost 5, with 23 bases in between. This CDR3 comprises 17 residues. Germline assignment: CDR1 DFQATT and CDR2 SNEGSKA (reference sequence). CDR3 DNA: TGCAGTGCTAGAGCCCCCCCCATGGTCCGGCCCCTGGAGACCCAGTACTTC. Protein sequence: CSARAPPMVRPLETQYF.